This TCR beta chain came from a study of T cell repertoires in cytomegalovirus infection. About this clonotype itself: Its antigen is not identified.

A single record per CDR3 protein comes from TCRdb applying MiXCR to the reads. The sample contains around 530,000 distinct CDR3 sequences, less than 30% of which appear only once. General study findings and limits: CMV-specific TCR beta clonotypes restricted by HLA-C dominated the ex vivo response.

The material sequenced was PBMCs. The receptor's source is a human donor in good health (CMV status not recorded). Some clones in this sample may be carry-over from other donors' samples.

CDR3 nucleotide sequence: TGTGCCAGCAGTTACTCGAGTTGGGAGGGCTACACCTTC. It encodes CASSYSSWEGYTF. The chain employs TRBV6-2 or TRBV6-3 and TRBJ1-2, with D hard to call. Germline lookup yields CDR1 MNHEY and CDR2 SVGEGT. The V end was cut by 0 bases, the J end by 8 bases, with 10 bases between. The CDR3 has 13 residues.